This entry lists 15 T cell receptor beta chains sequenced from one sample in a study of stem cell transplantation in POMP-related autoinflammatory disease. The method was immunoSEQ multiplex PCR; TCRdb's version includes in-frame clones alone and lacks a portion of them. The profile shows about 32,000 clones, around 88% of them singletons. The sample consisted of CD4+ T cells from PBMCs, taken before stem cell transplantation. These receptors were taken from a human donor with POMP-related autoinflammation and immune dysregulation (PRAID).

As regards this clone: At one of its ends the junction is not consistent with the germline gene, which may arise from a read error. The chain is built from TRBV10-2 and TRBJ2-7; no reliable D call. The CDR3 length is 14 residues. Germline-derived CDR1 and CDR2 are WSHSY and SAAADI. CDR3 sequence: CASSAQLRTYEQHF. In DNA form, the CDR3 reads TGCGCCAGCAGTGCCCAGCTCCGTACCTACGAGCAGCACTTC.

The gene calls are TRBV7-9 and TRBJ1-1, with D possibly being TRBD1 (5 bases). Germline loops: CDR1 SEHNR, CDR2 FQNEAQ (reference sequence). Trimming cost V 9 bases and J 1 base, with 12 bases left between them. The length of the CDR3 is 13 residues. CDR3 nucleotide sequence: TGTGCCAGTGGGGGATTGGGGAACACTGAAGCTTTCTTT. Its translation: CASGGLGNTEAFF.

The chain carries TRBV18 and TRBJ1-3; unclear D gene. CDR1 is KGHSH and CDR2 is LQKENI in the germline V gene. The CDR3 covers 16 residues. Trimming took 0 bases from V and 4 from J, leaving 13 bases between them. The CDR3 reads CASSPPSATIGNTIYF. CDR3 nucleotide sequence: TGTGCCAGCTCACCACCGTCCGCTACGATAGGAAACACCATATATTTT.

This clone has only one observation. This chain connects TRBV5-1 to TRBJ2-3; D might be TRBD1 (5 bases). This CDR3 has 17 residues. The V end lost 0 bases, the J end lost 1 base, and 15 bases lay between the germline ends. Germline CDR1 reads SGHRS; CDR2 reads YFSETQ. The CDR3 reads CASSLVGGRGGTDTQYF. The CDR3 DNA sequence: TGCGCCAGCAGCTTGGTTGGCGGAAGGGGTGGCACAGATACGCAGTATTTT.

This chain connects TRBV18 to TRBJ1-1; the D gene is possibly TRBD1 (5 bases). The CDR3 sequence is 15 residues long. CDR1 is KGHSH and CDR2 is LQKENI in the germline V gene. Trimming pared 4 bases from V and 1 base from J, leaving 13 bases between. CDR3 region: CASSQGTQGNTEAFF. The CDR3 bases are TGTGCCAGCTCACAGGGGACCCAAGGGAACACTGAAGCTTTCTTT.

The V and J genes are TRBV4-1 and TRBJ2-1; TRBD2 matches at 12 bases. CDR1 and CDR2 from the germline V gene are MGHRA and YSYEKL. This CDR3 comprises 16 residues. With 4 bases clipped from V and 0 bases from J, the junction kept 1 base outside the gene matches. The CDR3 protein is CASSPTSGSSYNEQFF. CDR3 DNA: TGCGCCAGCAGCCCGACTAGCGGGAGCTCCTACAATGAGCAGTTCTTC.

V gene TRBV5-1 combines with J gene TRBJ2-6; D possibly corresponds to TRBD2 (6 bases). This CDR3 has 14 residues. Trimming took off 5 bases at V and 2 bases at J, with 8 bases between the two ends. Germline lookup yields CDR1 SGHRS and CDR2 YFSETQ. The CDR3 loop is CASREGAGANVLTF. Here the CDR3 DNA reads TGCGCCAGCAGGGAGGGAGCTGGGGCCAACGTCCTGACTTTC. The entire variable domain, with the rest obtained from reference TRBV5-1 and TRBJ2-6, is as follows: KAGVTQTPRYLIKTRGQQVTLSCSPISGHRSVSWYQQTPGQGLQFLFEYFSETQRNKGNFPGRFSGRQFSNSRSEMNVSTLELGDSALYLCASREGAGANVLTFGAGSRLTVL.

The rearrangement links TRBV5-1 to TRBJ1-6, with 8 nucleotides matching TRBD1. The CDR3 runs 15 residues. Unmatched junction bases numbered 5, after V lost 4 bases and J lost 5 bases. Germline loops: CDR1 SGHRS, CDR2 YFSETQ. CDR3 residues: CASSPGTGDNSPLHF. CDR3 coding DNA: TGCGCCAGCAGCCCCGGGACAGGTGATAATTCACCCCTCCACTTT.

The chain has TRBV7-6 and TRBJ1-1, with D possibly TRBD1 on 6 matching bases. Trimming pared 0 bases from V and 5 bases from J, leaving 16 bases between. From germline, CDR1 is SGHVS and CDR2 FNYEAQ. The CDR3 totals 16 residues. CDR3 amino acids: CASSLASGPRGTEAFF. CDR3 coding DNA: TGTGCCAGCAGCTTAGCGTCGGGACCGAGGGGGACTGAAGCTTTCTTT.

V usage is TRBV19 and J usage is TRBJ2-1; 10 bases agree with TRBD2. CDR1 and CDR2 from the germline V gene are LNHDA and SQIVND (reference sequence). Losses at the gene ends were 6 bases for V and 7 bases for J; bases not matched to a gene: 6. This CDR3 has 14 residues. The CDR3 region is CASSRTSGGNEQFF. CDR3 nucleotides: TGTGCCAGTAGCAGGACTAGCGGAGGGAATGAGCAGTTCTTC.

The chain couples TRBV5-1 to TRBJ2-7; TRBD1 agrees at 8 bases. The CDR3 spans 13 residues. Trimming cost V 5 bases and J 2 bases; bases outside gene matches: 3. Looked up from germline, CDR1 is SGHRS and CDR2 is YFSETQ. DNA for the CDR3: TGCGCCAGCAGACAGGGGGTCGCCTACGAGCAGTACTTC. This gives the protein CASRQGVAYEQYF.

The chain couples TRBV4-1 to TRBJ1-5; a weak D match, TRBD1 (5 bases). V lost 0 bases and J lost 5, with 17 bases in between. The CDR3 covers 17 residues. CDR1 and CDR2 from the germline V gene are MGHRA and YSYEKL. For the CDR3, the DNA is TGCGCCAGCAGCCAAGAGCGAGGGGCAGTGATGGATCAGCCCCAGCATTTT. It encodes CASSQERGAVMDQPQHF.

The rearrangement joins TRBV6-5 to TRBJ2-7; 7 bases align to TRBD1. The V and J ends lost 6 bases and 1 base, in that order; junction bases with no gene match: 9. This CDR3 is built from 15 residues. The germline gives CDR1 MNHEY, CDR2 SVGAGI. The CDR3 sequence is CASSWTGTASYEQYF. Written as DNA, the CDR3 is TGTGCCAGCAGCTGGACCGGGACAGCATCCTACGAGCAGTACTTC.

This chain uses TRBV25-1 with TRBJ2-7, with D perhaps TRBD2 (6 bases). CDR1 and CDR2 (germline): MGHDK, SYGVNS. Trimming took 4 bases from V and 7 from J, leaving 11 bases between them. This CDR3 is built from 12 residues. The CDR3 here is CASSGDSVEQYF. The DNA of the CDR3 is TGTGCCAGCAGTGGGGACTCCGTTGAGCAGTACTTC.

The chain has TRBV6-5 and TRBJ1-3; D gene ambiguous. This CDR3 has 14 amino acids. V was trimmed by 0 bases and J by 6 bases, leaving 9 bases between them. Germline CDR1 MNHEY, CDR2 SVGAGI. CDR3 in amino acids: CASSYSRPSNTIYF. CDR3 DNA sequence: TGTGCCAGCAGTTACTCCAGGCCTTCAAACACCATATATTTT.